The 19 T cell receptor beta chains listed next were all sequenced from one sample in a study of cytomegalovirus exposure and HLA in healthy donors. The PCR was carried out with 60 Vbeta primers and 13 Jbeta primers. Clones were sequenced by immunoSEQ multiplex PCR, and TCRdb holds only the in-frame ones, with some missing. Of approximately 180,000 clones in the sample, around 85% were seen once. Sequencing was carried out using PBMCs. Receptors were obtained from a man younger than 35 in good health and CMV-seronegative.

The chain couples TRBV10-2 to TRBJ2-1, with D possibly TRBD2 on 5 matching bases. V was pared by 7 bases and J by 9 bases, with 10 bases between. The V gene's germline CDR1 is WSHSY and CDR2 SAAADI. The CDR3 runs to 11 residues. The CDR3, as DNA: TGCGCCAGCAAGGCAGCGGTTGAGCAGTTCTTC. This translates into CASKAAVEQFF.

J is TRBJ1-1 and V is TRBV10-3, with 9 bases aligning to TRBD1. J was trimmed by 4 bases and V by 2 bases; bases with no gene match: 2. CDR3 length equals 14 residues. The V gene's germline CDR1 is ENHRY and CDR2 SYGVKD. In nucleotides, the CDR3 is TGTGCCATCAGTGAGGAGACAGGGGGCACTGAAGCTTTCTTT. This translates into CAISEETGGTEAFF.

A single count supports this clone. The chain employs TRBV7-9 and TRBJ2-5; 9 positions agree with TRBD2. CDR1 is SEHNR and CDR2 is FQNEAQ in the germline V gene (reference sequence). The CDR3 runs to 17 residues. Unmatched junction bases numbered 6, after V lost 1 base and J lost 0 bases. CDR3 protein: CASSLVLAGLYQETQYF. The CDR3 DNA reads TGTGCCAGCAGCTTAGTTCTAGCGGGGTTGTACCAAGAGACCCAGTACTTC. Supplemented by reference TRBV7-9 and TRBJ2-5, the full variable domain reads DTGVSQNPRHKITKRGQNVTFRCDPISEHNRLYWYRQTLGQGPEFLTYFQNEAQLEKSRLLSDRFSAERPKGSFSTLEIQRTEQGDSAMYLCASSLVLAGLYQETQYFGPGTRLLVL.

The chain carries TRBV10-3 and TRBJ1-3; tentative D call: TRBD1 (5 bases). The CDR3 runs to 17 residues. Germline assignment: CDR1 ENHRY and CDR2 SYGVKD. V was pared by 3 bases and J by 2 bases, with 17 bases between. The CDR3 region is CAISEYWGREAGNTIYF. DNA of the CDR3: TGTGCCATCAGTGAATATTGGGGCAGGGAGGCTGGAAACACCATATATTTT.

The V gene is TRBV4-1, the J gene TRBJ2-7; 8 nucleotides line up with TRBD1. J lost 1 base, V lost 2 bases, and 13 bases had no gene match. CDR1 and CDR2 (germline): MGHRA, YSYEKL. The CDR3 contains 18 residues. As DNA, the CDR3 is TGCGCCAGCAGCCAATATTACGGACAGGGCCATATTTCCTACGAGCAGTACTTC. It specifies CASSQYYGQGHISYEQYF.

V gene TRBV5-1 combines with J gene TRBJ1-2; 7 bases line up with TRBD1. The V gene end was trimmed by 3 bases and the J gene end by 8 bases; junction bases not matched to a gene: 16. This CDR3 has 16 amino acids. Germline CDR1 SGHRS, CDR2 YFSETQ. CDR3 in amino acids: CASSSIDRVDSGGYTF. In DNA form, the CDR3 reads TGCGCCAGCAGCTCAATAGACAGGGTAGATTCGGGAGGCTACACCTTC.

There are a few counts of this clone. The chain uses TRBV6-5 and TRBJ2-1; perhaps TRBD2 as D (6 bases). V lost 2 bases and J 8 bases, leaving 13 bases between the germline ends. Germline V gives CDR1 MNHEY, CDR2 SVGAGI. The CDR3 extends over 14 amino acids. CDR3 nucleotide sequence: TGTGCCAGCAGTTACGGTCTAGGAGGGGATGAGCAGTTCTTC. Protein product: CASSYGLGGDEQFF.

The chain uses TRBV29-1 and TRBJ2-7, with 12 bases lining up with TRBD2. The J segment lost 5 bases and the V segment lost 4 bases, leaving 9 bases of the junction unmatched. The CDR3 covers 15 residues. Germline V CDR1 and CDR2: SQVTM, ANQGSEA. CDR3 bases: TGCAGCGTTGCACTAGCGGGGGGAAGTCGGCACGAGCAGTACTTC. Protein sequence: CSVALAGGSRHEQYF.

The genes are TRBV7-6 and TRBJ2-3, with 10 positions matching TRBD2. This CDR3 region has 18 residues. The germline CDR1 and CDR2 sequences are SGHVS and FNYEAQ. Germline trimming cut 1 base from V and 5 bases from J; bases unmatched to any gene: 12. The CDR3 loop reads CASSLGPLRGLAKDTQYF. CDR3 bases: TGTGCCAGCAGCTTAGGTCCACTCCGGGGACTAGCGAAAGATACGCAGTATTTT.

This chain joins TRBV4-1 and TRBJ2-7; 8 nucleotides agree with TRBD2. The CDR3 runs 16 residues. Germline assignment: CDR1 MGHRA and CDR2 YSYEKL. Germline trimming cut 1 base from V and 0 bases from J; bases unmatched to any gene: 5. The CDR3 DNA is TGCGCCAGCAGCCAAGTACTAGCGGTCAACTCCTACGAGCAGTACTTC. Protein product: CASSQVLAVNSYEQYF.

This clone was recorded a few times. V is TRBV7-3 and J is TRBJ1-2, with 9 nucleotides matching TRBD1. V was clipped by 4 bases and J by 8 bases; unmatched bases: 5. This CDR3 has 13 amino acids. Looked up from germline, CDR1 is SGHTA and CDR2 is FQGTGA. The chain's CDR3 is CASSSGQGGGYTF. DNA for the CDR3: TGTGCCAGCAGCTCGGGACAGGGTGGGGGCTACACCTTC.

The chain has TRBV4-1 and TRBJ2-6; TRBD2 might be the D (6 bases). In germline, CDR1 is MGHRA, CDR2 YSYEKL. V lost 0 bases, J lost 0 bases, and 12 bases lay in between. This CDR3 is 18 amino acids long. As DNA, the CDR3 is TGCGCCAGCAGCCAAGATGCGGGGTTAAGCTCTGGGGCCAACGTCCTGACTTTC. Translated: CASSQDAGLSSGANVLTF.

This rearrangement joins TRBV9 to TRBJ1-1, with TRBD1 as a possible D gene (5 bases). The CDR3 runs 16 residues. Germline-derived CDR1 and CDR2 are SGDLS and YYNGEE. With 3 bases removed from V and 1 base from J, the gap between germline ends came to 16 bases. CDR3 DNA: TGTGCCAGCAGCGACCTGACAGTGGGAGGGAACACTGAAGCTTTCTTT. Residues: CASSDLTVGGNTEAFF.

This chain connects TRBV19 to TRBJ2-4; 10 bases are shared with TRBD1. After removal of 4 bases from V and 6 bases from J, the junction contained 3 bases not matched to a gene. The CDR3 runs 14 residues. Per germline, CDR1 LNHDA and CDR2 SQIVND (reference sequence). The CDR3 bases are TGTGCCAGTAGTAGTAGGACAGGGGGAAACATTCAGTACTTC. Translation: CASSSRTGGNIQYF.

The rearrangement joins TRBV7-2 to TRBJ1-3; D perhaps matches TRBD1 (6 bases). Germline lookup yields CDR1 SGHTA and CDR2 FQGNSA. Trimming cost V 5 bases and J 0 bases, with 14 bases left between them. CDR3 length: 16 residues. CDR3: CASSQQGPNSGNTIYF. The CDR3 nucleotides are TGTGCCAGCAGCCAACAGGGACCGAACTCTGGAAACACCATATATTTT.

The chain employs TRBV4-1 and TRBJ2-1; 9 bases match TRBD1. The V gene end was trimmed by 0 bases and the J gene end by 8 bases; junction bases not matched to a gene: 8. Germline V gives CDR1 MGHRA, CDR2 YSYEKL. The CDR3 covers 16 residues. The CDR3 DNA reads TGCGCCAGCAGCCAAGACCCGGGGACAGGGTCCGATGAGCAGTTCTTC. Translated, it gives CASSQDPGTGSDEQFF.

The table lists this clone with a count of one. CDR3 in amino acids: CASSPGQGSIYGYTF. The CDR3 DNA reads as TGTGCCAGCAGTCCCGGACAGGGCTCCATCTATGGCTACACCTTC. This sequence joins TRBV27 and TRBJ1-2; 8 nucleotides match TRBD1. Germline-derived CDR1 and CDR2 are MNHEY and SMNVEV (reference sequence). The CDR3 extends over 15 amino acids. V lost 5 bases, J lost 4 bases, and 9 bases stayed unmatched.

The rearrangement links TRBV9 to TRBJ2-1, with TRBD2 matching over 13 bases. CDR1 SGDLS and CDR2 YYNGEE come from the germline V gene. J lost 7 bases, V lost 3 bases, and 7 bases had no gene match. The CDR3 runs 16 residues. The CDR3 region has the DNA TGTGCCAGCAGCGCCGCGCGGACTAGCGGGGGTAATGAGCAGTTCTTC. Translating it yields CASSAARTSGGNEQFF.

This clone has more than one count but fewer than ten. This chain connects TRBV27 to TRBJ2-2; maybe TRBD2 (5 bases). The CDR3 extends over 14 amino acids. The V and J ends lost 8 bases and 5 bases respectively, with 15 bases between them. Germline V lookup: CDR1 MNHEY, CDR2 SMNVEV (reference sequence). For the CDR3, the DNA is TGTGCCAGCGTCGGTGGGCCGGGAACCGGGGAGCTGTTTTTT. As protein: CASVGGPGTGELFF.